This T cell receptor beta chain derives from a study of radiation and T cells in renal cell carcinoma. Study observations and caveats: Compared with controls, irradiated tumors had more, larger dominant CDR3 motifs. Irradiated tumors had higher TCR clonality than control tumors.

This clone qualifies as medium-sized. Its target is unknown. This sample includes further DNA sequences coding for the same CDR3. Germline loops: CDR1 MNHEY, CDR2 SVGAGI. Trimming took off 6 bases at V and 0 bases at J, with 12 bases between the two ends. The CDR3 is 15 residues long. Method: immunoSEQ multiplex PCR; TCRdb's copy keeps in-frame clones and lacks some. The table shows about 14,000 clones, with about three fifths occurring only once. Documented treatment: treatment-naive control, cytoreductive nephrectomy. Treatment-naive patients without radiation supplied the control tumors at nephrectomy. Controls included a handful of female and over 10 male donors, resected 2011 to 2014.

Sequenced here: tumor tissue, sampled from a patient whose treatment was nephrectomy without radiotherapy. The TCR comes from a man aged 45-65 years with renal cell carcinoma. The genes are TRBV6-5 and TRBJ1-5, with unresolved D. CDR3 amino acids: CASSPTWGSNQPQHF. CDR3 nucleotides: TGTGCCAGCAGCCCCACGTGGGGTAGCAATCAGCCCCAGCATTTT.